This T cell receptor (beta chain) was obtained from a study of T-cell reconstitution after alpha-beta-depleted transplantation in children. Study results and caveats: High day-60 TCRbeta diversity in some patients came from surviving recipient T cells and thymic progenitors. Fresh T-cell production supplied most of the T-cell counts and diversity seen one year after transplant. Expanded graft clones, several hundred of them, were reportedly the source of alpha-beta T cells about two months after transplant.

As it was prepared, the TCRbeta library received unique molecular identifiers. MiXCR, applied by TCRdb to the PCR reads, yields one record per CDR3 protein. The repertoire holds 450,000 to 550,000 distinct CDR3 sequences, with 10% to 12% as singletons. This clonotype was seen at least ten times. Its antigen is undetermined. The V and J ends lost 1 base and 2 bases respectively, with 3 bases between them. This CDR3 has 12 residues. Germline V lookup: CDR1 SGHDN, CDR2 FVKESK. Source: PBMCs, mostly from graft donor cells, taken 180 days after TCRalphabeta/CD19-depleted stem cell transplant. The TCR comes from a female patient aged 2 to 10 who had a stem cell transplant for aplastic anemia, so the T cells may come from the graft donor. The V call is TRBV14, the J call TRBJ2-7, with D uncertain. The CDR3 DNA sequence: TGTGCCAGCAGCCAAGTGGCCTACGAGCAGTACTTC. Translation gives CASSQVAYEQYF.